The count of the clone carrying this TCR beta chain is one. CDR1 and CDR2 from the germline V gene are SGHNT and YENEEA. With 5 bases removed from V and 2 bases from J, the gap between germline ends came to 3 bases. The CDR3 contains 11 residues. Assay used: immunoSEQ multiplex PCR; TCRdb lists only in-frame clones, some missing. The table lists 200,000 to 250,000 clones, approximately 82% of them singletons. The sample originates from a study of blood T cell repertoires in COVID-19. Study information: PBMCs, B-cell-depleted T cells, or T cells were the source of the cDNA or gDNA that made up the material.

Sequenced sample: peripheral blood. This clonotype originated in an elderly woman with acute or convalescent COVID-19. The V and J genes are TRBV11-3 and TRBJ1-1; D ambiguous. The CDR3 sequence: CASSRNTEAFF. CDR3 coding DNA: TGTGCCAGCAGCCGTAACACTGAAGCTTTCTTT.